The entry below gives a single T cell receptor (beta chain) sequence along with its context. Original processing methods: How many nucleated cells were present was estimated from reference gene primer amplification. Profiled with immunoSEQ multiplex PCR; TCRdb holds only in-frame clones, not every one. D and trimming were read from the DNA, whereas the V and J calls and clone size are those reported in that table. In the table there are 100,000 to 150,000 clones, around nine tenths of which are singletons. Patients from Seattle were sampled longitudinally, starting during active infection. Trimming removed 4 bases from V and 0 bases from J; junction bases left unmatched: 4. This CDR3 contains 15 residues. Germline loops: CDR1 ENHRY, CDR2 SYGVKD. This specimen comes from a study of blood T cell repertoires in COVID-19. Across the whole study: The origin of the acute and convalescent COVID-19 samples was the United States, Italy and Spain. The cDNA or gDNA used as material had been derived from T cells, B-cell-depleted T cells, or PBMCs.

The chain links TRBV10-3 to TRBJ1-1; TRBD1 agrees at 8 bases. This clonotype was sampled from a man in his 60s with COVID-19, enrolled during active disease. Sequencing was carried out using peripheral blood. The DNA for the CDR3 is TGTGCCATCAGTGGGCGGACAGGGCTGAACACTGAAGCTTTCTTT. Its protein is CAISGRTGLNTEAFF.